This T cell receptor (beta chain) was recovered during a study of human T cells and chemical hapten exposure. TCRdb independently ran MiXCR on the RACE reads; one entry per CDR3 protein. The sample carries 120,000 or so distinct CDR3 sequences, about 11% recorded once. Study results and limitations: It was expanded TCRs that formed significantly more large CDR3 similarity clusters than controls did. The study found that DPC sensitization did not change TCRs above 1 in 1000 frequency.

The sample's time point: patch test 3, about 24 weeks after DPC sensitization. Treatment denoted: therapeutic diphenylcyclopropenone sensitization with weekly scalp DPC. Total RNA came from unfractionated whole blood. This clonotype was observed a few times. Its antigen remains unidentified. The TCR comes from a woman between 45 and 65 years old with alopecia areata. Some clones in this sample may be carry-over from other donors' samples. The sample here was whole blood, taken in connection with sensitization to the hapten diphenylcyclopropenone (DPC).

CDR3 coding DNA: TGTGCCAGCAGTTCAAACCCCGCGTACAATGAGCAGTTCTTC. It encodes CASSSNPAYNEQFF. The chain has TRBV6-2 or TRBV6-3 and TRBJ2-1; D is unclear. Between the trimmed V and J ends, which lost 4 bases and 4 bases, there was a span of 11 bases. This CDR3 region has 14 residues. Looked up from germline, CDR1 is MNHEY and CDR2 is SVGEGT.